In its sample, the clone carrying this T cell receptor (beta chain) was seen once. Antigen: not known. The data are from a study of T-cell memory formation after mild COVID-19. Study at large: For the most part, TCR clusters were specific to one donor. Study-level findings and limits: Specificity for SARS-CoV-2 was not confirmed among the second-wave clones peaking on day 37.

TCRdb processed the 5' RACE reads anew with MiXCR; each CDR3 protein has one entry. Among roughly 250,000 distinct CDR3 sequences listed, 16% were seen once. Sequencing input: PBMCs or a T cell subset sorted from them (not recorded which). The clonotype was recovered from a man younger than 30 who had mild COVID-19 (a few samples of this study predate the infection). Cell type and time point are not known.

The CDR3 DNA sequence: TGTGCCAGCAGTGGCACGACCAGCCCAGAGACCCAGTACTTC. Its protein is CASSGTTSPETQYF. This rearrangement joins TRBV6-1 to TRBJ2-5; D not resolved. V lost 4 bases to trimming and J lost 4 bases, with 13 bases between them. The germline CDR1 and CDR2 sequences are MNHNS and SASEGT. The CDR3 is 14 amino acids.